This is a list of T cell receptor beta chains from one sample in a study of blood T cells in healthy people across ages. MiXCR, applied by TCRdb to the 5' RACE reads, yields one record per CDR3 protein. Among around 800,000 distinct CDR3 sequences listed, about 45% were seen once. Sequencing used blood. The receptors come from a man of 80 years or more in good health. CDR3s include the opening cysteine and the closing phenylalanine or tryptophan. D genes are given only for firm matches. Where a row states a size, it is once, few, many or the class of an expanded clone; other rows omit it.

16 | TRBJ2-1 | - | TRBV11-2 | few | CASSPVGGRGMNEQFF | TGTGCCAGCAGCCCGGTGGGAGGCCGGGGGATGAATGAGCAGTTCTTC
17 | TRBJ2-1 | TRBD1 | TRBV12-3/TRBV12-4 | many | CASRTEQGAPGLGEQFF | TGTGCCAGCAGAACTGAACAGGGGGCCCCCGGGCTGGGTGAGCAGTTCTTC
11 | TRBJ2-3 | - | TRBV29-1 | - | CSVRQTDTQYF | TGCAGCGTAAGACAGACAGATACGCAGTATTTT
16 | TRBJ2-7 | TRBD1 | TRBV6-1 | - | CASSEALQGAGYEQYF | TGTGCCAGCAGTGAAGCGCTTCAGGGGGCCGGCTACGAGCAGTACTTC
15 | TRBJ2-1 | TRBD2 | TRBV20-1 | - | CSASDASGSDNEQFF | TGCAGTGCTAGTGATGCTAGCGGGAGCGACAATGAGCAGTTCTTC
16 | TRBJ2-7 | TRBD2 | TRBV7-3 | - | CASSLGLAGGNNEQYF | TGTGCCAGCAGCTTAGGACTAGCGGGAGGCAACAATGAGCAGTACTTC
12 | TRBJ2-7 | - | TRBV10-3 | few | CAISGAGHEQYF | TGTGCCATCAGTGGTGCGGGCCACGAGCAGTACTTC
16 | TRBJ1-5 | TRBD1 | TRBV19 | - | CASSVTGTGGHQPQHF | TGTGCCAGTAGTGTCACCGGGACAGGGGGCCATCAGCCCCAGCATTTT
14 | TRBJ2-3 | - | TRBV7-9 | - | CASRPRESTDTQYF | TGTGCCAGCAGACCCAGGGAAAGCACAGATACGCAGTATTTT
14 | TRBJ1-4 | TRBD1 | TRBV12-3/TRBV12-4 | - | CASSRTGVNEKLFF | TGTGCCAGCAGTCGGACAGGGGTTAATGAAAAACTGTTTTTT
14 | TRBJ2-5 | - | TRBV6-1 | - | CASSGEFGQETQYF | TGTGCCAGCAGTGGGGAGTTCGGGCAAGAGACCCAGTACTTC
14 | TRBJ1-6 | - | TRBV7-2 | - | CASSLRDNNSPLHF | TGTGCCAGCAGCTTACGCGACAATAATTCACCCCTCCACTTT
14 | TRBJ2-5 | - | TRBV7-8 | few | CASSTGTAKETQYF | TGTGCCAGCAGCACCGGGACTGCAAAAGAGACCCAGTACTTC
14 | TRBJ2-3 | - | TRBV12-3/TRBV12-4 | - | CASSLAVGTDTEYF | TGTGCCAGCAGTTTGGCAGTGGGAACAGATACGGAGTATTTT
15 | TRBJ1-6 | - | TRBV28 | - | CASSLRTLDNSPLHF | TGTGCCAGCAGTTTACGGACATTGGATAATTCACCCCTCCACTTT
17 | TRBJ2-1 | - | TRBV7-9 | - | CASSHGPAANPYNEQFF | TGTGCTAGCAGCCATGGTCCGGCAGCCAATCCTTACAATGAGCAGTTCTTC
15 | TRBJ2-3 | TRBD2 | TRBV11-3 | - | CASSRRSGPTDTQYF | TGTGCCAGCTCACGCCGTAGCGGGCCCACAGATACGCAGTATTTT
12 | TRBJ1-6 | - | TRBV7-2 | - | CASSLAYSPLHF | TGTGCCAGCAGCTTAGCGTATTCACCCCTCCACTTT